The present TCR beta chain was sequenced within a study of T cell repertoires in cytomegalovirus infection. The V gene lost 7 bases and the J gene lost 2 bases, with 13 bases spanning the gap. Germline values: CDR1 MNHGY, CDR2 SAAAGT. The CDR3 is 14 amino acids. Remarks on this clonotype: Possible read error: a much larger clone is one base away.

Using its own MiXCR run on the reads, TCRdb lists one record per CDR3 protein. In the table there are under 800,000 distinct CDR3 sequences, 20% to 30% of which are singletons. The chain links TRBV6-8 to TRBJ2-3; D unclear. This receptor was obtained from a human donor in good health (CMV status not recorded). Some clones in this sample may be carry-over from other donors' samples. Input material: CD8+ T cells from PBMCs. This CDR3 reads CASISRLDTDTQYF. The CDR3 nucleotides are TGTGCCAGCATATCAAGGTTAGACACAGATACGCAGTATTTT.